The clone carrying this T cell receptor (beta chain) has only a few counts. These data are taken from a study of blood T cell repertoires in COVID-19. Germline-derived CDR1 and CDR2 are SGHRS and YFSETQ. V shed 5 bases, J shed 0 bases, and the junction held 11 bases outside the gene matches. The CDR3 has 19 amino acids. The table came from immunoSEQ multiplex PCR; TCRdb's copy has only in-frame clones and leaves some out. Among about 18,000 clones listed, roughly four fifths were seen once. The sequenced sample consisted of peripheral blood. The TCR originated in a man between 35 and 55 years old with active or convalescent COVID-19. V and J are TRBV5-1 and TRBJ1-6, with TRBD1 matching over 10 bases. The DNA for the CDR3 is TGCGCCAGCAGTCCGACAGGGGGCCAATGGGGCTCCTATAATTCACCCCTCCACTTT. Protein product: CASSPTGGQWGSYNSPLHF.